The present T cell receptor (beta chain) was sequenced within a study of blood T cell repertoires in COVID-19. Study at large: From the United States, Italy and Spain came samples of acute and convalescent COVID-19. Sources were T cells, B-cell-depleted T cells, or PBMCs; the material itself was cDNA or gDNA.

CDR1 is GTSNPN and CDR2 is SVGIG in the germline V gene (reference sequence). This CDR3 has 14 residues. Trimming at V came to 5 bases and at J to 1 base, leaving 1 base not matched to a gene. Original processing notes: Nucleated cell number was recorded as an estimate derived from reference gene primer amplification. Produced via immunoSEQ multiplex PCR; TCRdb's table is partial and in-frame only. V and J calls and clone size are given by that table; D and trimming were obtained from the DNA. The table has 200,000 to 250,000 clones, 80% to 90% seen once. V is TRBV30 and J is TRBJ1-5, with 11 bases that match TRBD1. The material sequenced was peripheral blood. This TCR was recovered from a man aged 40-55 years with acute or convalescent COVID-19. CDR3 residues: CAWGTGGSNQPQHF. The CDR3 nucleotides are TGTGCCTGGGGGACAGGGGGAAGCAATCAGCCCCAGCATTTT.